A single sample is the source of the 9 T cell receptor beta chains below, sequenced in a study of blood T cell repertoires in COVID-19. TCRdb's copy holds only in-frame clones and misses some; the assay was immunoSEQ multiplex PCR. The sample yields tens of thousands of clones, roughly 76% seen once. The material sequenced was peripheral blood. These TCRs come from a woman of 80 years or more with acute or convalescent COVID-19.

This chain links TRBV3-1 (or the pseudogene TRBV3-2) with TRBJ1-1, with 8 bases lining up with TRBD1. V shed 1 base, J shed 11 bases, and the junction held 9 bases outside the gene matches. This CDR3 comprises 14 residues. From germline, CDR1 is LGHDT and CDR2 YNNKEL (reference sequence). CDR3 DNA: TGTGCCAGCAGCCAAGGGGTGACAGGGGTGGGGGCTTTCTTT. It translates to CASSQGVTGVGAFF.

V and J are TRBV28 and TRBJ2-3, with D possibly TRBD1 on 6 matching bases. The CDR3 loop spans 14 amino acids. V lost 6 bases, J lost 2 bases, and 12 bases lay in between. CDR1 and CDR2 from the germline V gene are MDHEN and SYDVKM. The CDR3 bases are TGTGCCAGCAGGTACTGGACAGCCACAGATACGCAGTATTTT. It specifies CASRYWTATDTQYF.

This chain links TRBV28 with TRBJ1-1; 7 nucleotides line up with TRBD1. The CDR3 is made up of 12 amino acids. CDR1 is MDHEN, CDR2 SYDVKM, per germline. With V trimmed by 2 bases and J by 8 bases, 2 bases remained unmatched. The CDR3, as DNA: TGTGCCAGCAGTTTAGGGACAGAGGAAGCTTTCTTT. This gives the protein CASSLGTEEAFF.

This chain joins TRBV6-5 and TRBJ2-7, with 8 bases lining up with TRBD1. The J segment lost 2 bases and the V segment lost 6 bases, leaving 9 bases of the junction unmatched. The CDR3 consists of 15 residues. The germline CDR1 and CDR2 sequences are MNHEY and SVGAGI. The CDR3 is CASRADRGPPYEQYF. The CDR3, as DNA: TGTGCCAGCAGAGCCGACAGGGGCCCCCCCTACGAGCAGTACTTC.

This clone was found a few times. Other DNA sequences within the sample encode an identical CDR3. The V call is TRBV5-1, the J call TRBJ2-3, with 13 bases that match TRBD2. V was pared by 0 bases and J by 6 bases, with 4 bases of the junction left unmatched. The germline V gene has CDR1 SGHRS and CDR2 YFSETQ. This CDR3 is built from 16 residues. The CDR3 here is CASSLGTSGRGDTQYF. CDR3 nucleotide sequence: TGCGCCAGCAGCTTGGGGACTAGCGGGAGAGGGGATACGCAGTATTTT.

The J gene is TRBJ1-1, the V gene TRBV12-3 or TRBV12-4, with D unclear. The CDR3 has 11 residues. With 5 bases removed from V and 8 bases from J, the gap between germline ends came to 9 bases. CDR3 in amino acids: CASSPLGEAFF. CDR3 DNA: TGTGCCAGCAGTCCCCTCGGGGAAGCTTTCTTT.

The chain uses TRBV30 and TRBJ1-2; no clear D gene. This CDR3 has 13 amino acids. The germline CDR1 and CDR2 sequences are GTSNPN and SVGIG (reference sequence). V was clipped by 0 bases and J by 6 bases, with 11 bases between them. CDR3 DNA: TGTGCCTGGAGTGTACTAAGGTTGGATGGCTACACCTTC. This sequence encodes CAWSVLRLDGYTF.

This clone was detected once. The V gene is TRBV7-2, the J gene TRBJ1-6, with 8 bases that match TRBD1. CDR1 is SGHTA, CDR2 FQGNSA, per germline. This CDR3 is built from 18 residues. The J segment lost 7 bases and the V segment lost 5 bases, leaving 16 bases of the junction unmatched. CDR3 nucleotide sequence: TGTGCCAGCAGCCCGACCAAAAACCAGGGGGCCACGAATTCACCCCTCCACTTT. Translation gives CASSPTKNQGATNSPLHF.

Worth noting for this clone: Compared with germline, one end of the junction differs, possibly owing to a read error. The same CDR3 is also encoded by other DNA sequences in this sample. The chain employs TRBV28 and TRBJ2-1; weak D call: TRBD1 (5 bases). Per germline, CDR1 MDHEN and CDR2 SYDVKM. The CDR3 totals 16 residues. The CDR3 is CASSLPRQTINNEQFF. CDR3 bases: TGTGCTAGCAGTTTGCCGAGACAGACCATTAACAATGAGCAGTTCTTC.